A single sample is the source of the 29 T cell receptor beta chains below, sequenced in a study of lymphopenia after photon versus proton radiotherapy. Here immunoSEQ multiplex PCR was the method, and the copy in TCRdb shows in-frame clones only, minus some. The table shows 25,000 to 35,000 clones, with around nine tenths occurring only once. The sequencing used peripheral blood, collected from a patient treated with proton-based radiotherapy. The source of these receptors is a woman aged 60-70 years with cholangiocarcinoma. Some clones in this sample may be carry-over from other donors' samples.

The DNA for the CDR3 is TGTGCCAGCAGTTCCCTTGCGGCGCTAAGAAACACCATATATTTT. This codes for CASSSLAALRNTIYF. The chain joins TRBV28 to TRBJ1-3; no clear D. This CDR3 spans 15 amino acids. The V end lost 4 bases, the J end lost 5 bases, and 15 bases lay between the germline ends. Germline V lookup: CDR1 MDHEN, CDR2 SYDVKM.

This clone has a handful of counts. The chain joins TRBV11-1 to TRBJ2-5; a weak D match, TRBD2 (5 bases). CDR1 and CDR2 (germline): SGHAT, FQDESV (reference sequence). The CDR3 contains 13 residues. V was pared by 5 bases and J by 3 bases, with 10 bases between. CDR3: CASSRASKETQYF. The DNA for the CDR3 is TGTGCCAGCAGCCGCGCTAGCAAAGAGACCCAGTACTTC.

The rearrangement links TRBV4-3 to TRBJ2-5, with D perhaps TRBD1 (5 bases). This CDR3 is 19 amino acids long. V lost 0 bases, J lost 3 bases, and 23 bases lay in between. CDR1 is LGHNA, CDR2 YSLEER, per germline. The CDR3 protein is CASSQDRGVSSPPKETQYF. DNA of the CDR3: TGCGCCAGCAGCCAAGATAGGGGCGTGTCGTCCCCCCCTAAAGAGACCCAGTACTTC.

This chain joins TRBV6-6 and TRBJ2-7; 9 positions agree with TRBD2. Germline V gives CDR1 MNHNY, CDR2 SVGAGI (reference sequence). The CDR3 has 16 amino acids. V lost 2 bases, J lost 3 bases, and 8 bases stayed unmatched. The CDR3 spells CASSYRSGGMDYEQYF. CDR3 bases: TGTGCCAGCAGTTACAGGAGCGGGGGGATGGACTACGAGCAGTACTTC.

In DNA form, the CDR3 reads TGTGCCAGCACCCTATGGGGCAACACTGAAGCTTTCTTT. The encoded protein is CASTLWGNTEAFF. V is TRBV18 and J is TRBJ1-1, with D perhaps TRBD1 (5 bases). The CDR3 runs 13 residues. With 8 bases removed from V and 2 bases from J, the gap between germline ends came to 12 bases. Germline V gene lookup returns CDR1 KGHSH and CDR2 LQKENI. The entire variable domain, with the rest obtained from reference TRBV18 and TRBJ1-1, is as follows: NAGVMQNPRHLVRRRGQEARLRCSPMKGHSHVYWYRQLPEEGLKFMVYLQKENIIDESGMPKERFSAEFPKEGPSILRIQQVVRGDSAAYFCASTLWGNTEAFFGQGTRLTVV.

The V and J genes are TRBV9 and TRBJ1-1, with a weak D call TRBD1 (5 bases). The CDR3 length is 14 residues. Germline V gene sequence: CDR1 SGDLS, CDR2 YYNGEE. With 0 bases removed from V and 2 bases from J, the gap between germline ends came to 8 bases. The CDR3 spells CASSVAGVNTEAFF. CDR3 bases: TGTGCCAGCAGCGTAGCGGGGGTCAACACTGAAGCTTTCTTT.

The gene calls are TRBV7-9 and TRBJ2-1, with 7 bases that match TRBD1. Germline assignment: CDR1 SEHNR and CDR2 FQNEAQ (reference sequence). Trimming removed 5 bases from V and 6 bases from J; junction bases left unmatched: 13. CDR3 length: 16 residues. CDR3 region: CASSPRSTGTVNEQFF. The CDR3 DNA reads as TGTGCCAGCAGCCCTCGATCGACAGGGACGGTCAATGAGCAGTTCTTC.

This clone came up a few times. CDR3 sequence (DNA): TGTGCCAGCAGCTTAGTGGCAGGGGATCAGCCCCAGCATTTT. As protein: CASSLVAGDQPQHF. The chain employs TRBV7-2 and TRBJ1-5, with D perhaps TRBD1 (6 bases). CDR1 SGHTA and CDR2 FQGNSA come from the germline V gene. This CDR3 region has 14 residues. V shed 1 base and J shed 5 bases, with 9 bases lying between them.

V and J are TRBV4-2 and TRBJ2-2; D may be TRBD1 or TRBD2 (7 bases each). The germline V gene has CDR1 LGHNA and CDR2 YNFKEQ. There are 17 residues in the CDR3. The V end was cut by 0 bases, the J end by 7 bases, with 18 bases between. The CDR3: CASSQDQAGGEGGELFF. CDR3 in DNA: TGTGCCAGCAGCCAAGATCAGGCAGGGGGGGAAGGCGGGGAGCTGTTTTTT.

The J gene is TRBJ2-1, the V gene TRBV27; D is tentatively TRBD1 or TRBD2 (5 bases each). The CDR3 consists of 18 residues. V shed 0 bases and J shed 2 bases, with 17 bases lying between them. Per the germline V gene, CDR1 is MNHEY and CDR2 is SMNVEV (reference sequence). CDR3 sequence (DNA): TGTGCCAGCAGTTTATCGAGTGGATTCGGGACCCCCTACAATGAGCAGTTCTTC. It encodes CASSLSSGFGTPYNEQFF.

This chain joins TRBV7-2 and TRBJ2-7; perhaps TRBD2 as D (6 bases). CDR1 is SGHTA, CDR2 FQGNSA, per germline. Trimming cost V 3 bases and J 2 bases, with 11 bases left between them. There are 14 residues in the CDR3. The chain's CDR3 is CASSFSGRTYEQYF. CDR3 in DNA: TGTGCCAGCAGCTTCAGTGGGAGGACCTACGAGCAGTACTTC.

This clone was seen only once. The gene calls are TRBV27 and TRBJ2-1, with D possibly called TRBD1 or TRBD2 (6 bases each). Germline loops: CDR1 MNHEY, CDR2 SMNVEV (reference sequence). Trimming pared 7 bases from V and 5 bases from J, leaving 21 bases between. The CDR3 runs 16 residues. Here the CDR3 reads CASTWGGGGPNNEQFF. CDR3 nucleotides: TGTGCCAGCACCTGGGGAGGAGGGGGGCCGAACAATGAGCAGTTCTTC.

V is TRBV6-5 and J is TRBJ1-2; 8 bases are shared with TRBD1. The CDR3 has 13 residues. Trimming at V came to 5 bases and at J to 6 bases, leaving 5 bases not matched to a gene. Germline values: CDR1 MNHEY, CDR2 SVGAGI. The CDR3 bases are TGTGCCAGCAGTCAACAGGGGGAAGATGGCTACACCTTC. Its translation is CASSQQGEDGYTF.

This clone is labeled as medium-sized. The V call is TRBV19, the J call TRBJ1-4; D uncertain. V was clipped by 4 bases and J by 6 bases, with 15 bases between them. CDR1 is LNHDA and CDR2 is SQIVND in the germline V gene (reference sequence). This CDR3 has 15 amino acids. CDR3: CASSNSGPWDEKLFF. The DNA of the CDR3 is TGTGCCAGTAGTAACTCCGGGCCCTGGGATGAAAAACTGTTTTTT.

J is TRBJ1-1 and V is TRBV25-1; 11 nucleotides agree with TRBD1. The V and J ends lost 5 bases and 3 bases, in that order; junction bases with no gene match: 5. The CDR3 spans 15 residues. Germline lookup yields CDR1 MGHDK and CDR2 SYGVNS. The CDR3 is CASSSGTGGYTEAFF. Here the CDR3 DNA reads TGTGCCAGCAGTTCGGGGACAGGGGGATACACTGAAGCTTTCTTT.

V and J are TRBV27 and TRBJ1-4; D may be TRBD1 (5 bases). The V gene's germline CDR1 is MNHEY and CDR2 SMNVEV (reference sequence). This CDR3 contains 13 residues. Trimming cost V 3 bases and J 5 bases, with 7 bases left between them. This CDR3 reads CASSFRGNEKLFF. Written as DNA, the CDR3 is TGTGCCAGCAGTTTTAGGGGAAATGAAAAACTGTTTTTT.

The chain combines TRBV18 with TRBJ2-5; possibly TRBD2 for D (6 bases). Deletions cut 5 bases from V and 1 base from J, with 17 bases between. CDR1 is KGHSH, CDR2 LQKENI, per germline. CDR3 length equals 16 residues. For the CDR3, the DNA is TGTGCCAGCTCAGCAGTAAAGGGGAGGTTCCAAGAGACCCAGTACTTC. The encoded protein is CASSAVKGRFQETQYF.

The chain recombines TRBV5-1 with TRBJ1-1; no clear D gene. Germline V gives CDR1 SGHRS, CDR2 YFSETQ. V shed 2 bases and J shed 6 bases, with 17 bases lying between them. The CDR3 runs to 15 residues. CDR3 bases: TGCGCCAGCAGCTTTGACCCGCAGCTAGCCCCTGAAGCTTTCTTT. This gives the protein CASSFDPQLAPEAFF.

The chain joins TRBV2 to TRBJ2-5, with 8 bases fitting TRBD2. The germline V gene has CDR1 SNHLY and CDR2 FYNNEI. V gave up 5 bases and J gave up 3 bases; unmatched junction bases: 2. There are 13 residues in the CDR3. CDR3 sequence (DNA): TGTGCCAGCAGTACGGGACTAGAAGAGACCCAGTACTTC. Residues: CASSTGLEETQYF.

V and J are TRBV9 and TRBJ2-2; D uncertain. The CDR3 consists of 15 residues. Trimming removed 4 bases at V and 6 bases at J, with 16 bases between. In germline, CDR1 is SGDLS, CDR2 YYNGEE. CDR3 sequence reads: CASSPQDPIAGELFF. The CDR3 bases are TGTGCCAGCAGCCCCCAGGACCCTATCGCCGGGGAGCTGTTTTTT.

CDR3 amino acids: CASKTSGVYQETQYF. The CDR3 DNA reads as TGTGCCAGCAAAACTAGCGGGGTCTACCAAGAGACCCAGTACTTC. The chain joins TRBV2 to TRBJ2-5, with 10 nucleotides matching TRBD2. CDR1 is SNHLY and CDR2 is FYNNEI in the germline V gene. The CDR3 is made up of 15 amino acids. With V trimmed by 7 bases and J by 0 bases, 5 bases remained unmatched.

The gene calls are TRBV5-1 and TRBJ2-7, with D perhaps matching TRBD2 (6 bases). Trimming took 3 bases from V and 7 from J, leaving 11 bases between them. Germline CDR1 reads SGHRS; CDR2 reads YFSETQ. This CDR3 has 12 amino acids. The CDR3 region has the DNA TGCGCCAGCAGCTGGACTGGAGGGGAGCAGTACTTC. Its translation: CASSWTGGEQYF.

In DNA, the CDR3 is TGTGCCAGCAAAGGGGGACTAGCGGTCTCGGAGCAGTTCTTC. This encodes CASKGGLAVSEQFF. The chain couples TRBV27 to TRBJ2-1; 11 bases match TRBD2. Germline CDR1 and CDR2: MNHEY and SMNVEV (reference sequence). This CDR3 has 14 residues. V was clipped by 7 bases and J by 10 bases; unmatched bases: 9.

V and J are TRBV5-1 and TRBJ2-3; TRBD1 aligns across 8 bases. CDR3 size: 14 residues. The V and J ends lost 4 bases and 4 bases, in that order; junction bases with no gene match: 5. The germline gives CDR1 SGHRS, CDR2 YFSETQ. CDR3 in DNA: TGCGCCAGCAGCGTCCAGGGGGCATCAGATACGCAGTATTTT. Translated, it gives CASSVQGASDTQYF.

The V gene is TRBV7-8, the J gene TRBJ2-1; D might be TRBD2 (6 bases). The length of the CDR3 is 15 residues. The V gene's germline CDR1 is SGHVS and CDR2 FQNEAQ. V was trimmed by 3 bases and J by 0 bases, leaving 9 bases between them. For the CDR3, the DNA is TGTGCCAGCAGCTTGGCGGGGAGCTCCTACAATGAGCAGTTCTTC. The encoded protein is CASSLAGSSYNEQFF.

This rearrangement joins TRBV4-3 to TRBJ2-2; D might be TRBD2 (6 bases). CDR1 and CDR2 (germline): LGHNA, YSLEER. The CDR3 sequence is 16 residues long. V lost 3 bases, J lost 2 bases, and 13 bases lay in between. This chain's CDR3 is CASSQGAGTNTGELFF. CDR3 bases: TGCGCCAGCAGCCAGGGTGCCGGGACTAACACCGGGGAGCTGTTTTTT.

The chain links TRBV9 to TRBJ1-2; D not resolved. CDR1 is SGDLS, CDR2 YYNGEE, per germline. This CDR3 has 15 amino acids. V lost 0 bases and J lost 1, with 10 bases in between. CDR3 bases: TGTGCCAGCAGCGTAGTCCCGTCCCATAACTATGGCTACACCTTC. Its translation: CASSVVPSHNYGYTF.

V usage is TRBV19 and J usage is TRBJ2-3; D perhaps matches TRBD2 (5 bases). Trimming shortened V by 4 bases and J by 3 bases, and 14 bases separated the two germline ends. The germline V gene has CDR1 LNHDA and CDR2 SQIVND (reference sequence). The CDR3 is made up of 15 amino acids. For the CDR3, the DNA is TGTGCCAGTAGTAATCCCAGCGGCACTACAGATACGCAGTATTTT. This gives the protein CASSNPSGTTDTQYF.

The gene calls are TRBV30 and TRBJ2-7, with D possibly TRBD2 on 5 matching bases. Germline loops: CDR1 GTSNPN, CDR2 SVGIG (reference sequence). Trimming removed 5 bases at V and 2 bases at J, with 19 bases between. The CDR3 sequence is 15 residues long. CDR3 DNA sequence: TGTGCCTGGGCTAAAACTAGGACGGCTACCTACGAGCAGTACTTC. It yields the protein CAWAKTRTATYEQYF.